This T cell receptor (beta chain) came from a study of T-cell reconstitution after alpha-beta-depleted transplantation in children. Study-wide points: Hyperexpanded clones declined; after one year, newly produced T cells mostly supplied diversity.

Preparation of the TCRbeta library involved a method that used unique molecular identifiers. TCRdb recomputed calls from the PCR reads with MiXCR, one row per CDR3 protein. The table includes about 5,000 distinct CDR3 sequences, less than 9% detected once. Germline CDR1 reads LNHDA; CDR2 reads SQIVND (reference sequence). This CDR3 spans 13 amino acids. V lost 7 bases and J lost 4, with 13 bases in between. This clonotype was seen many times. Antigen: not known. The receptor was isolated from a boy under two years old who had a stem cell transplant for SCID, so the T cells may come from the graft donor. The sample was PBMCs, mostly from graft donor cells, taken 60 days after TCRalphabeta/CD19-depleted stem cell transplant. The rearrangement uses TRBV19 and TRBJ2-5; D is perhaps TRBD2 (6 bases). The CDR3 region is CASKRRGGETQYF. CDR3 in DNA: TGTGCCAGTAAGAGGAGGGGAGGAGAGACCCAGTACTTC.